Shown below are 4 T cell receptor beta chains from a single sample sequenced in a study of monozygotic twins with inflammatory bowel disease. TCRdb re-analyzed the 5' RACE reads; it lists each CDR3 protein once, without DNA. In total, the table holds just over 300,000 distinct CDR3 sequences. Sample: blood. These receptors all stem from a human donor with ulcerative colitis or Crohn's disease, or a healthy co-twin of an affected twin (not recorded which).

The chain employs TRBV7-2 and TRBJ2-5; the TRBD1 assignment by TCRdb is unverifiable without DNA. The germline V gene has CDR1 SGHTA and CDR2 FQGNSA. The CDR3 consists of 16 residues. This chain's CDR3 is CASSLERDRGLETQYF. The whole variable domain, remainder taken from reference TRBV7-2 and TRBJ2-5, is GAGVSQSPSNKVTEKGKDVELRCDPISGHTALYWYRQSLGQGLEFLIYFQGNSAPDKSGLPSDRFSAERTGGSVSTLTIQRTQQEDSAVYLCASSLERDRGLETQYFGPGTRLLVL.

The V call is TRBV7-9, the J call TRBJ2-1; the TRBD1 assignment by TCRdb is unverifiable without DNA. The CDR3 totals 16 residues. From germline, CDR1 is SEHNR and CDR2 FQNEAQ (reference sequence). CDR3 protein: CASSLQGYLSYNEQFF.

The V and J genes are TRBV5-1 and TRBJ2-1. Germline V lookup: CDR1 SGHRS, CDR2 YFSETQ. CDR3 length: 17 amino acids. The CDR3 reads CASSLSIGLSSYNEQFF.

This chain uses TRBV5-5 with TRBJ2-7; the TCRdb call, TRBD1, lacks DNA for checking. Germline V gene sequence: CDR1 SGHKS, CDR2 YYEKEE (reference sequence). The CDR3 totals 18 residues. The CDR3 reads CASSSSRQGHYESYEQYF.